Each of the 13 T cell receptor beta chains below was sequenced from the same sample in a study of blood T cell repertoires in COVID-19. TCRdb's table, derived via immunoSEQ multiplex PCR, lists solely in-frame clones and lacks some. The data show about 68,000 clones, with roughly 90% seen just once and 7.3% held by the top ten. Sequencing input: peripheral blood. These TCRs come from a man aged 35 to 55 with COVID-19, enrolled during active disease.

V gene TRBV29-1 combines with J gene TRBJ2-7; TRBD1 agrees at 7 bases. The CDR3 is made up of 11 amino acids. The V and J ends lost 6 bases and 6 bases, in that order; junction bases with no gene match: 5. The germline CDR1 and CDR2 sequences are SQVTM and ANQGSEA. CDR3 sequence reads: CSVRQGFEQYF. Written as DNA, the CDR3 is TGCAGCGTGCGACAGGGATTCGAGCAGTACTTC.

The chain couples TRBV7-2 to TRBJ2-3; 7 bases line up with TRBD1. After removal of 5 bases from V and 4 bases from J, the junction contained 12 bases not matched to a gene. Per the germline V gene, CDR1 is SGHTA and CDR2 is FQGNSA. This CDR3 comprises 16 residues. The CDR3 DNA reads TGTGCCAGCAGCGTAACCGGGACAGATCCTCCAGATACGCAGTATTTT. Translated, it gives CASSVTGTDPPDTQYF. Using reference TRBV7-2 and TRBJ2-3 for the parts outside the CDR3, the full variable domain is GAGVSQSPSNKVTEKGKDVELRCDPISGHTALYWYRQSLGQGLEFLIYFQGNSAPDKSGLPSDRFSAERTGGSVSTLTIQRTQQEDSAVYLCASSVTGTDPPDTQYFGPGTRLTVL.

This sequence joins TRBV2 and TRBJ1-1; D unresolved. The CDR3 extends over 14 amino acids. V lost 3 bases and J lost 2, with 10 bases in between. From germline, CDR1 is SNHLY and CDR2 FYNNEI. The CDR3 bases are TGTGCCAGCAGTGATATAACAGTCAACACTGAAGCTTTCTTT. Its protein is CASSDITVNTEAFF. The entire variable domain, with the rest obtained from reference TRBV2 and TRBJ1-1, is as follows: EPEVTQTPSHQVTQMGQEVILRCVPISNHLYFYWYRQILGQKVEFLVSFYNNEISEKSEIFDDQFSVERPDGSNFTLKIRSTKLEDSAMYFCASSDITVNTEAFFGQGTRLTVV.

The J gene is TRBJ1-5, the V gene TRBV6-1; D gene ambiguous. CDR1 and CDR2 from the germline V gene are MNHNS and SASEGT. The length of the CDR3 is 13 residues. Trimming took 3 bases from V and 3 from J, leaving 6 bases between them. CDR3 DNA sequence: TGTGCCAGCAGTGATCTTCCCAATCAGCCCCAGCATTTT. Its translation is CASSDLPNQPQHF.

CDR3 region: CASSLYQVAHNEQFF. The CDR3 DNA is TGTGCCAGCAGCTTGTATCAGGTGGCGCACAATGAGCAGTTCTTC. The rearrangement joins TRBV5-8 to TRBJ2-1; the D is unclear. Germline loops: CDR1 SGHTS, CDR2 YDEGEE. This CDR3 spans 15 amino acids. Trimming cost V 1 base and J 5 bases, with 13 bases left between them.

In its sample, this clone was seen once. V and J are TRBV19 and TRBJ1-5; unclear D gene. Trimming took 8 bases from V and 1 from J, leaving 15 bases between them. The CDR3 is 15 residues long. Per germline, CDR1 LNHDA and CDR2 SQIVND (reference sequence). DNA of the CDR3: TGTGCCAGTTCACCGGTCGTTTTCAGCAATCAGCCCCAGCATTTT. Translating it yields CASSPVVFSNQPQHF.

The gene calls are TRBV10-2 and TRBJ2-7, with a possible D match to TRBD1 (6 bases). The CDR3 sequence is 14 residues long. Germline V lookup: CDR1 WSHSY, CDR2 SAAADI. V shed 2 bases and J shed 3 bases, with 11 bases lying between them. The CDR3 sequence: CASSEPGHGYEQYF. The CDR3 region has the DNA TGCGCCAGCAGTGAGCCGGGACACGGCTACGAGCAGTACTTC.

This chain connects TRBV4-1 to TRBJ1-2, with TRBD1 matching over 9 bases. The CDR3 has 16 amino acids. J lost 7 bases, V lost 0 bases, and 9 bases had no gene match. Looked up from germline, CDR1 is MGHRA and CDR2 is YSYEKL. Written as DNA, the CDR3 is TGCGCCAGCAGCCAAGATCCGTCCGGGACAGGGTCTGGCTACACCTTC. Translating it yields CASSQDPSGTGSGYTF.

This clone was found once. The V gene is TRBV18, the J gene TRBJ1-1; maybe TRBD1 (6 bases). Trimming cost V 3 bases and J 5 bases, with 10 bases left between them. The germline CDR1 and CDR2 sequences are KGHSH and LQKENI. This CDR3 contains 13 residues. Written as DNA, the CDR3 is TGTGCCAGCTCACCGAACAGGGAAACTGAAGCTTTCTTT. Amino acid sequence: CASSPNRETEAFF.

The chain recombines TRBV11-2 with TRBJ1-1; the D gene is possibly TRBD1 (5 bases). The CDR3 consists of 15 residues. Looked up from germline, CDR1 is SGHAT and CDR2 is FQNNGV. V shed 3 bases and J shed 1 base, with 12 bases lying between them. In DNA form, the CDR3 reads TGTGCCAGCAGCTTCCGGGGGAGTCGGAACACTGAAGCTTTCTTT. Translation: CASSFRGSRNTEAFF.

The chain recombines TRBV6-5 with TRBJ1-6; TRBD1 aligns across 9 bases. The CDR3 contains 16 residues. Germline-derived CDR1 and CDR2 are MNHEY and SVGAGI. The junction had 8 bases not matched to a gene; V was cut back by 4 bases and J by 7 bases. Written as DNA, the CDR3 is TGTGCCAGCAGTTCCAGGACAGGGGAGGCGAATTCACCCCTCCACTTT. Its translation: CASSSRTGEANSPLHF.

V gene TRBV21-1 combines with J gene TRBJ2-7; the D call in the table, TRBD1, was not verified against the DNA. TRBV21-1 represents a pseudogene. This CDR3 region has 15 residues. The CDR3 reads CASSTPGCSSYEQYF. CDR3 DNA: TGTGCCAGCAGCACACCAGGGTGTAGCTCCTACGAGCAGTACTTC.

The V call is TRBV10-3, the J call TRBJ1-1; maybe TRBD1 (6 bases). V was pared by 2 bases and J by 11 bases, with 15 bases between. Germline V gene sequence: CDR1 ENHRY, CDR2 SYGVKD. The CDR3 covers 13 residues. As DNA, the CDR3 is TGTGCCATCAGTGAGGGAACTTACAGGGTTGCTTTCTTT. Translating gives CAISEGTYRVAFF.